The clone carrying this TCR beta chain was found many times. The antigen remains unidentified. None of the included patients had other autoimmune diseases, uncontrolled infections, pregnancy or lactation, as these led to exclusion. Clinicians made diagnoses from clinical symptoms, serum thyroxine, TRAb, thyroid ultrasound and orbital computed tomography. The sample originates from a study of Graves' ophthalmopathy and Graves' hyperthyroidism. This CDR3 is built from 15 residues. Germline assignment: CDR1 SGHVS and CDR2 FNYEAQ. The V gene lost 1 base and the J gene lost 1 base, with 10 bases spanning the gap. RNA transcripts yielded amplified TCR beta CDR3 regions. Investigators did first-round RT-PCR with HTBI primers, then second-round multiplex PCR. TCRdb processed the multiplex PCR reads anew with MiXCR; each CDR3 protein has one entry. Of 1 million to 1.3 million distinct CDR3 sequences listed, about 38% are singletons.

General study results and limits: In blood, most expanded thyroid clonotypes above 0.001 frequency were also detected.

This TCR came from an adult man with Graves' hyperthyroidism. Specimen: peripheral blood or thyroid tissue (not recorded which). The chain has TRBV7-6 and TRBJ2-5; the D gene is possibly TRBD2 (5 bases). Written as DNA, the CDR3 is TGTGCCAGCAGCTTAGGCGGGTTGCGCCAAGAGACCCAGTACTTC. Amino acids: CASSLGGLRQETQYF.